Below are 3 T cell receptor beta chains sequenced from a single sample in a study of tumor-infiltrating lymphocytes in primary liver carcinoma. Without any cell sorting, about 20-31 mg of bulk tissue yielded co-extracted RNA and DNA. Total RNA amounting to roughly 450 ng was the source from which TCR beta cDNA was made with a constant-region primer. Slightly modified ARM-PCR with three nested multiplex PCR rounds yielded TCR beta libraries. TRBV1-TRBV30 forward primers paired with a C-beta reverse primer drove the first two PCR rounds, about 9 cycles each. TCRdb redid the calling of the multiplex PCR reads with MiXCR, one entry per CDR3 protein. Of roughly 22,000 distinct CDR3 sequences in the sample, 65% to 85% were seen once. The sequenced material came from liver tumor tissue from sampling region 2. Subset reported: tumor region T2, inferior pole. Source of these receptors: a woman in her thirties with primary liver carcinoma and hepatitis B virus infection.

Of note for this clonotype: The junction departs from the called germline gene at one end, perhaps through a read error. V and J are TRBV7-2 and TRBJ2-7; 10 bases align to TRBD2. Germline lookup yields CDR1 SGHTA and CDR2 FQGNSA. The CDR3 covers 16 residues. The chain's CDR3 is CASSLGTSGMPYEHYF. The DNA of the CDR3 is TGTGCCAGCAGCTTAGGTACTAGCGGGATGCCTTACGAGCACTACTTC.

A word on this clonotype: The conserved phenylalanine or tryptophan normally closing the CDR3 is absent here, so this likely arose from a read error. The DNA for the CDR3 is TGTGCCAGCAGCTTAGGACGGTTTAGCGGTAGCACAGATACGCAGTATATT. Translating it yields CASSLGRFSGSTDTQYI. This rearrangement joins TRBV7-9 to TRBJ2-3; D may be TRBD2 (6 bases). CDR1 and CDR2 from the germline V gene are SEHNR and FQNEAQ (reference sequence). V lost 1 base to trimming and J lost 0 bases, with 14 bases between them. The CDR3 extends over 17 amino acids.

Regarding this clonotype: One junction end disagrees with the germline gene, perhaps due to a read error. V and J are TRBV4-3 and TRBJ2-2, with 7 bases identical to TRBD2. The CDR3 contains 18 residues. CDR1 LGHNA and CDR2 YSLEER come from the germline V gene. The chain's CDR3 is CASNQVPAGRPRVGELFF. DNA for the CDR3: TGCGCCAGCAACCAAGTTCCAGCGGGAAGGCCGAGGGTCGGGGAGCTGTTTTTT.